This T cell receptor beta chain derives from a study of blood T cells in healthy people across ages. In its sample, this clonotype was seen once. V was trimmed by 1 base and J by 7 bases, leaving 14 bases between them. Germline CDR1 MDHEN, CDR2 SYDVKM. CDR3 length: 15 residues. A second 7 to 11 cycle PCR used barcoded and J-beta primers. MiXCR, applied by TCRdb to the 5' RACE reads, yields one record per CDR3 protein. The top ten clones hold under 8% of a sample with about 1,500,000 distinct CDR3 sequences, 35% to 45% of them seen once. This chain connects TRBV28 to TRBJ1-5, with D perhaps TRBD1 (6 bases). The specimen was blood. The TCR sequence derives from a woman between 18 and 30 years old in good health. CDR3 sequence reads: CASSLSTGLGQPQHF. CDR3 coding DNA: TGTGCCAGCAGTTTATCTACAGGGTTGGGACAGCCCCAGCATTTT.